Listed below are T cell receptor beta chains from one sample, sequenced in a study of T cells in Graves' hyperthyroidism and ophthalmopathy. From the multiplex PCR reads, TCRdb called clonotypes with MiXCR, one entry per CDR3 protein. The data show approximately 870,000 distinct CDR3 sequences, with approximately 40% seen just once and 7.5% to 9.5% held by the top ten. Material: blood. The source is a man younger than 35 with Graves' hyperthyroidism. CDR3s leave out the opening cysteine and the closing phenylalanine or tryptophan. The size entry is marked missing in some rows and otherwise reads once, few, many or a size class.

v_gene: TRBV4-2
abundance: .
j_gene: TRBJ1-5
CDR3aa: ASSPGDREDQPQH

v_gene: TRBV7-8
abundance: few
j_gene: TRBJ2-5
CDR3aa: ASSLETGTEETQY

v_gene: TRBV2
abundance: .
j_gene: TRBJ2-5
CDR3aa: ASSSPAVQETQY

v_gene: TRBV20-1
abundance: few
j_gene: TRBJ1-1
CDR3aa: SARDRASRGTEAF

v_gene: TRBV5-4
abundance: .
j_gene: TRBJ1-1
CDR3aa: ASSRRGTANTEAF

v_gene: TRBV10-3
abundance: .
j_gene: TRBJ1-5
CDR3aa: AISSQTGGNQPQH

v_gene: TRBV7-9
abundance: .
j_gene: TRBJ1-1
CDR3aa: ASSSDRLGTEAF

v_gene: TRBV19
abundance: many
j_gene: TRBJ1-4
CDR3aa: ASSRTGVDEKLF

v_gene: TRBV25-1
abundance: many
j_gene: TRBJ2-2
CDR3aa: ASSEYGPELF

v_gene: TRBV15
abundance: .
j_gene: TRBJ2-7
CDR3aa: ATSSSSEGQY

v_gene: TRBV7-2
abundance: .
j_gene: TRBJ1-5
CDR3aa: ASSQVSGWGDSNQPQH

v_gene: TRBV20-1
abundance: few
j_gene: TRBJ1-3
CDR3aa: SALAPGQGTGNTIY

v_gene: TRBV12-3/TRBV12-4
abundance: .
j_gene: TRBJ1-4
CDR3aa: ASGGESPNEKLF

v_gene: TRBV7-3
abundance: many
j_gene: TRBJ2-5
CDR3aa: ASSLGLAVQETQY

v_gene: TRBV10-3
abundance: .
j_gene: TRBJ1-6
CDR3aa: AISDADRADSPLH

v_gene: TRBV7-9
abundance: many
j_gene: TRBJ2-5
CDR3aa: ASTPDLSQETQY

v_gene: TRBV29-1
abundance: many
j_gene: TRBJ2-7
CDR3aa: SVQKTRYEQY

v_gene: TRBV29-1
abundance: many
j_gene: TRBJ2-7
CDR3aa: SVVAPTGGDREQY

v_gene: TRBV7-2
abundance: many
j_gene: TRBJ1-1
CDR3aa: ASSTVTGQTEAF

v_gene: TRBV7-2
abundance: .
j_gene: TRBJ2-5
CDR3aa: ASSLALGAGETQY

v_gene: TRBV7-2
abundance: many
j_gene: TRBJ2-5
CDR3aa: ASSWGTGQETQY

v_gene: TRBV24-1
abundance: many
j_gene: TRBJ1-1
CDR3aa: ATSDPGTEAF

v_gene: TRBV7-2
abundance: .
j_gene: TRBJ2-7
CDR3aa: ASSVGLAGAEQY